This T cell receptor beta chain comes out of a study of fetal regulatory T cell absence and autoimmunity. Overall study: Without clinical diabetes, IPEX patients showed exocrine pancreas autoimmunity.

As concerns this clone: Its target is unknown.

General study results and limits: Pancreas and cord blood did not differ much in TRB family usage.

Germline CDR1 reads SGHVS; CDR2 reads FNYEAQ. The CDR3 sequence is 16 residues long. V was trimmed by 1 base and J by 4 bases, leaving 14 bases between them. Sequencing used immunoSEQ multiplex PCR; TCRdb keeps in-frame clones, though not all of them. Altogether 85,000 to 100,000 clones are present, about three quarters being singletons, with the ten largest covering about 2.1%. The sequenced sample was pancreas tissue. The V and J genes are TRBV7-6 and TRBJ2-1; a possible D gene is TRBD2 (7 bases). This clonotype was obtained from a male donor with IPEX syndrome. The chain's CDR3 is CASSLGAAGAYNEQFF. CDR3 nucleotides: TGTGCCAGCAGCTTAGGAGCCGCGGGGGCTTACAATGAGCAGTTCTTC.